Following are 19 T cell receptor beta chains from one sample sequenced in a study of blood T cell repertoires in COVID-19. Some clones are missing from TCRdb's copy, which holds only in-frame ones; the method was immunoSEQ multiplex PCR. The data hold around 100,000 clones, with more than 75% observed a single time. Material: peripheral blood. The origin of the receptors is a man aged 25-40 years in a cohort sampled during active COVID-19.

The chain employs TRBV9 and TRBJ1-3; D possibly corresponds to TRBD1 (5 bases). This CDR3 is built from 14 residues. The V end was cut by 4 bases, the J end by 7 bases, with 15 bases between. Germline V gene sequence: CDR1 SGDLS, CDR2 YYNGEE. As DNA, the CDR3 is TGTGCCAGCAGCCGGGACTTGGATGTGAACACCATATATTTT. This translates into CASSRDLDVNTIYF.

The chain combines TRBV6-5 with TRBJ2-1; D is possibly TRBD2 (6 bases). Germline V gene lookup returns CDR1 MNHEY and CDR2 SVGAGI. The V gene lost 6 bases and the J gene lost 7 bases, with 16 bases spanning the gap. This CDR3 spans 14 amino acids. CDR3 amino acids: CASRLDGGKNEQFF. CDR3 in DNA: TGTGCCAGCAGACTGGACGGGGGTAAAAATGAGCAGTTCTTC.

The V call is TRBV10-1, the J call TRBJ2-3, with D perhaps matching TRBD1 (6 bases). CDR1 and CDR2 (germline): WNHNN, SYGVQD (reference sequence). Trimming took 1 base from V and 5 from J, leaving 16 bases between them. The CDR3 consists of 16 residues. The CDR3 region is CASSEFSGGRQDTQYF. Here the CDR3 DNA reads TGCGCCAGCAGTGAGTTCTCTGGGGGCCGCCAAGATACGCAGTATTTT.

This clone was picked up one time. The CDR3 loop reads CASSYGTGGRETQYF. The CDR3 DNA reads TGTGCCAGCAGCTACGGGACAGGGGGACGAGAGACCCAGTACTTC. J is TRBJ2-5 and V is TRBV11-1; the match to TRBD1 covers 11 bases. Germline V gene sequence: CDR1 SGHAT, CDR2 FQDESV (reference sequence). The CDR3 sequence is 15 residues long. V was pared by 4 bases and J by 4 bases, with 5 bases of the junction left unmatched.

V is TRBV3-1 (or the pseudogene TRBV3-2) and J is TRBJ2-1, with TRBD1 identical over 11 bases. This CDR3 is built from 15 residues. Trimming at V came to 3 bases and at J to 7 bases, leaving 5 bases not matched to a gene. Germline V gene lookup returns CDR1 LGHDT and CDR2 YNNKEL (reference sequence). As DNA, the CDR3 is TGTGCCAGCAGCCATAGGGACAGGGGGGGGAATGAGCAGTTCTTC. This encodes CASSHRDRGGNEQFF.

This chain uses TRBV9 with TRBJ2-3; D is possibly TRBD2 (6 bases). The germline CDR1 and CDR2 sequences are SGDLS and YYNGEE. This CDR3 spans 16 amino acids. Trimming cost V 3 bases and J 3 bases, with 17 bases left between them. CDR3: CASSAGGTVVTDTQYF. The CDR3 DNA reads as TGTGCCAGCAGCGCCGGAGGGACTGTGGTAACAGATACGCAGTATTTT. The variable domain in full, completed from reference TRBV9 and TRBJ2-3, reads DSGVTQTPKHLITATGQRVTLRCSPRSGDLSVYWYQQSLDQGLQFLIQYYNGEERAKGNILERFSAQQFPDLHSELNLSSLELGDSALYFCASSAGGTVVTDTQYFGPGTRLTVL.

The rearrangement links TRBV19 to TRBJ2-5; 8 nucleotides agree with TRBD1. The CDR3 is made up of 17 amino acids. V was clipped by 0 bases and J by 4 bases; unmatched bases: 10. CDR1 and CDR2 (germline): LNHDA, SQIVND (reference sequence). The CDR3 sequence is CASSIDLETGVGETQYF. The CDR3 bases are TGTGCCAGTAGTATAGATCTCGAGACAGGGGTCGGAGAGACCCAGTACTTC.

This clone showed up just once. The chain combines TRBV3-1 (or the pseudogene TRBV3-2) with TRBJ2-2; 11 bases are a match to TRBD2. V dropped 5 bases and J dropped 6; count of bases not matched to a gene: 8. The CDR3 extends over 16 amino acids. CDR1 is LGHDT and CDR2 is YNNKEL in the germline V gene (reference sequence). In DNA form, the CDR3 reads TGTGCCAGCAGCTTCGTCGGGACTAGCGGCTCCGGGGAGCTGTTTTTT. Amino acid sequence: CASSFVGTSGSGELFF.

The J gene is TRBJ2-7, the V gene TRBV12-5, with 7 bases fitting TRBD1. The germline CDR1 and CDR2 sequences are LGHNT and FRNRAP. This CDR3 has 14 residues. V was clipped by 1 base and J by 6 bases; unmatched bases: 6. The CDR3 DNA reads TGTGCTAGTGGTTTGGGGGCACAGGGGATCGAGCAGTACTTC. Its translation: CASGLGAQGIEQYF. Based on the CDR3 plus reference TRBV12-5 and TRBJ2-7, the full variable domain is DARVTQTPRHKVTEMGQEVTMRCQPILGHNTVFWYRQTMMQGLELLAYFRNRAPLDDSGMPKDRFSAEMPDATLATLKIQPSEPRDSAVYFCASGLGAQGIEQYFGPGTRLTVT.

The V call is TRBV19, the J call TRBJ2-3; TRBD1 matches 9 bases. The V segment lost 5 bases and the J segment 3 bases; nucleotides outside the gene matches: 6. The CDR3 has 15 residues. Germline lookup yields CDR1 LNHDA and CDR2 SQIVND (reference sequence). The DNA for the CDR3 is TGTGCCAGTAGTTCCTGGGACAGGGTTACAGATACGCAGTATTTT. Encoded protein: CASSSWDRVTDTQYF.

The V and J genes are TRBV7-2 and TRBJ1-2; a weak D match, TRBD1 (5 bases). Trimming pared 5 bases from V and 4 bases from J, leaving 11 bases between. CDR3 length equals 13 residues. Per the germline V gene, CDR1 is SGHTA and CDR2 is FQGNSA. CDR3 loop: CASSRGGVYGYTF. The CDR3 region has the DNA TGTGCCAGCAGCCGCGGGGGGGTCTATGGCTACACCTTC. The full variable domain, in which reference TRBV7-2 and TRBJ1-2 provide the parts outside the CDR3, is GAGVSQSPSNKVTEKGKDVELRCDPISGHTALYWYRQSLGQGLEFLIYFQGNSAPDKSGLPSDRFSAERTGGSVSTLTIQRTQQEDSAVYLCASSRGGVYGYTFGSGTRLTVV.

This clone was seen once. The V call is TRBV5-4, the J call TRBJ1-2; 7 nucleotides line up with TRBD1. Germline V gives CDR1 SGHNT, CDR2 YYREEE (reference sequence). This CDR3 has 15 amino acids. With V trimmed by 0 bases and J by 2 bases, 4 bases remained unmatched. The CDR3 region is CASSLALQGNYGYTF. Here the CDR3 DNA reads TGTGCCAGCAGCTTGGCATTACAGGGGAACTATGGCTACACCTTC.

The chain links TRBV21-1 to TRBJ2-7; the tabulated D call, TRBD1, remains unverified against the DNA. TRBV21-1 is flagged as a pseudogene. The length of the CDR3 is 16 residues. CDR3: CASSKGVGQESYEQYF. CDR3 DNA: TGTGCCAGCAGCAAAGGAGTGGGACAGGAGTCCTACGAGCAGTACTTC.

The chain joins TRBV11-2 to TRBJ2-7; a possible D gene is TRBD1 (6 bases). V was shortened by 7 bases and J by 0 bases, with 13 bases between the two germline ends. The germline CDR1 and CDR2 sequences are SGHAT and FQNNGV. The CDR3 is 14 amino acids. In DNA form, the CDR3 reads TGTGCCAGCACCCCACAGGGACCCTCCTACGAGCAGTACTTC. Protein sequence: CASTPQGPSYEQYF.

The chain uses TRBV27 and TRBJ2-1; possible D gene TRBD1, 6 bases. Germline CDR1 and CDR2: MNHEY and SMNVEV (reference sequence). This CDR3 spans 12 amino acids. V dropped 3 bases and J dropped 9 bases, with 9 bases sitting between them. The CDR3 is CASSFQGSEQFF. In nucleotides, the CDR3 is TGTGCCAGCAGTTTCCAGGGGAGTGAGCAGTTCTTC.

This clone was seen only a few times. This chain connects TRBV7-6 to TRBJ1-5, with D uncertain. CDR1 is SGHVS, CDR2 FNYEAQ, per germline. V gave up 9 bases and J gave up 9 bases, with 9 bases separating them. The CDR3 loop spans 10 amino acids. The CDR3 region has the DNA TGTGCCAGGGAGTACCGGCCCCAGCATTTT. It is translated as CAREYRPQHF.

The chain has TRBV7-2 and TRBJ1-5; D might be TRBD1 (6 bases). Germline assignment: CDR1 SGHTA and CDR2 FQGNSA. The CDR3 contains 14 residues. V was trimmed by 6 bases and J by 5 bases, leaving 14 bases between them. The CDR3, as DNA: TGTGCCAGCAGTTGGGGAGGGGGGGATCAGCCCCAGCATTTT. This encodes CASSWGGGDQPQHF.

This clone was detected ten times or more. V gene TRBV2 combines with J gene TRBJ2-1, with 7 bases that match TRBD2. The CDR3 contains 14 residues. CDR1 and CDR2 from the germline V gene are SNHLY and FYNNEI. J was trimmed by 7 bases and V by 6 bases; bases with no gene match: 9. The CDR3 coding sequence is TGTGCCAGCAGCCAAGCGGGAAGAAGAAATGAGCAGTTCTTC. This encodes CASSQAGRRNEQFF. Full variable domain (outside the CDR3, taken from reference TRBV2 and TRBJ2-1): EPEVTQTPSHQVTQMGQEVILRCVPISNHLYFYWYRQILGQKVEFLVSFYNNEISEKSEIFDDQFSVERPDGSNFTLKIRSTKLEDSAMYFCASSQAGRRNEQFFGPGTRLTVL.

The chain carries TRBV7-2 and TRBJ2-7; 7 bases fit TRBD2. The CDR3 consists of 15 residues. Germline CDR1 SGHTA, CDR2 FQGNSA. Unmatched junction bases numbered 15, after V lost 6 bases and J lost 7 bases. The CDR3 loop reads CASRPGGLVLGEQYF. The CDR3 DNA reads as TGTGCCAGCAGACCGGGAGGACTAGTCCTTGGGGAGCAGTACTTC. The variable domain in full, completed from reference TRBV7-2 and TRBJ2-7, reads GAGVSQSPSNKVTEKGKDVELRCDPISGHTALYWYRQSLGQGLEFLIYFQGNSAPDKSGLPSDRFSAERTGGSVSTLTIQRTQQEDSAVYLCASRPGGLVLGEQYFGPGTRLTVT.